The 10 T cell receptor beta chains presented below share a single source sample, sequenced in a study of cytomegalovirus exposure and HLA in healthy donors. Vbeta (60) and Jbeta (13) primers were used in the PCR. Sequenced by immunoSEQ multiplex PCR; TCRdb stores in-frame clones only, minus some. The sample comprises about 190,000 clones, 12% of which are singletons, and approximately 8.4% rests with the top ten. Sample: PBMCs. Receptor source: a man aged 50 to 60 in good health and CMV-seropositive.

This clone was seen more than once but under ten times. The rearrangement joins TRBV5-6 to TRBJ2-7; D possibly corresponds to TRBD1 (5 bases). V was cut by 4 bases and J by 2 bases, with 10 bases left in between. The germline gives CDR1 SGHDT, CDR2 YYEEEE. The CDR3 extends over 13 amino acids. The CDR3 reads CASSTTGPYEQYV. For the CDR3, the DNA is TGTGCCAGCAGCACCACAGGACCCTACGAGCAGTACGTC.

The chain couples TRBV5-8 to TRBJ1-1; D uncertain. The CDR3 has 12 amino acids. Trimming took 2 bases from V and 4 from J, leaving 6 bases between them. CDR1 and CDR2 (germline): SGHTS, YDEGEE. CDR3 sequence (DNA): TGTGCCAGCAGCTTCGAGGTCACTGAAGCTTTCTTT. Its translation: CASSFEVTEAFF.

The V gene is TRBV5-4, the J gene TRBJ1-4, with D tentatively TRBD1 (6 bases). V was clipped by 5 bases and J by 1 base, with 6 bases between them. Looked up from germline, CDR1 is SGHNT and CDR2 is YYREEE (reference sequence). The CDR3 length is 13 residues. CDR3 sequence (DNA): TGTGCCAGCAGAGGGGGAACTAATGAAAAACTGTTTTTT. It specifies CASRGGTNEKLFF.

This clone occurred a few times. The V call is TRBV29-1, the J call TRBJ1-3, with D uncertain. This CDR3 is built from 11 residues. Trimming pared 7 bases from V and 4 bases from J, leaving 8 bases between. CDR1 is SQVTM and CDR2 is ANQGSEA in the germline V gene. This chain's CDR3 is CSAAEGNTIYF. The CDR3 nucleotides are TGCAGCGCGGCGGAAGGAAACACCATATATTTT.

The J gene is TRBJ2-3, the V gene TRBV7-2; the D gene is possibly TRBD2 (6 bases). This CDR3 has 16 residues. Looked up from germline, CDR1 is SGHTA and CDR2 is FQGNSA. V gave up 3 bases and J gave up 0 bases, with 13 bases separating them. CDR3 loop: CASSFLGGASTDTQYF. The CDR3 DNA sequence: TGTGCCAGCAGCTTCCTAGGCGGGGCGAGCACAGATACGCAGTATTTT. Filled out from reference TRBV7-2 and TRBJ2-3, the complete variable domain reads GAGVSQSPSNKVTEKGKDVELRCDPISGHTALYWYRQSLGQGLEFLIYFQGNSAPDKSGLPSDRFSAERTGGSVSTLTIQRTQQEDSAVYLCASSFLGGASTDTQYFGPGTRLTVL.

In its sample, this clone was seen a few times. This chain links TRBV5-1 with TRBJ2-2, with no clear D. Trimming cost V 6 bases and J 0 bases, with 9 bases left between them. The germline V gene encodes CDR1 SGHRS and CDR2 YFSETQ. The CDR3 covers 14 residues. Here the CDR3 reads CASKTESNTGELFF. The CDR3 DNA follows: TGCGCCAGCAAGACGGAGTCGAACACCGGGGAGCTGTTTTTT.

This clone was recorded a few times. Here the CDR3 reads CSVIRVGELFF. DNA of the CDR3: TGCAGCGTCATAAGAGTCGGGGAGCTGTTTTTT. V gene TRBV29-1 combines with J gene TRBJ2-2; no definite D call. Germline V gives CDR1 SQVTM, CDR2 ANQGSEA. The CDR3 is 11 amino acids. Trimming shortened V by 6 bases and J by 7 bases, and 9 bases separated the two germline ends.

This chain joins TRBV30 and TRBJ2-7; maybe TRBD1 (6 bases). The CDR3 is 15 amino acids. Germline V CDR1 and CDR2: GTSNPN, SVGIG (reference sequence). V gave up 2 bases and J gave up 5 bases, with 19 bases separating them. The DNA for the CDR3 is TGTGCCTGGAGTCCCGCAGGGGAACCAGGGAACGAGCAGTACTTC. Its translation: CAWSPAGEPGNEQYF.

This chain uses TRBV2 with TRBJ2-3, with TRBD2 as a possible D gene (7 bases). Trimming removed 2 bases at V and 2 bases at J, with 11 bases between. The CDR3 has 15 residues. The germline gives CDR1 SNHLY, CDR2 FYNNEI. CDR3 region: CASSERGGPTDTQYF. In DNA form, the CDR3 reads TGTGCCAGCAGTGAAAGGGGGGGCCCCACAGATACGCAGTATTTT.

This clone was found a few times. This chain connects TRBV4-3 to TRBJ1-4; D perhaps matches TRBD1 (6 bases). The CDR3 consists of 15 residues. Looked up from germline, CDR1 is LGHNA and CDR2 is YSLEER. V lost 1 base and J lost 8, with 14 bases in between. Here the CDR3 DNA reads TGCGCCAGCAGCCAAGCAGGGGCGTCCAGCGAAAAACTGTTTTTT. It yields the protein CASSQAGASSEKLFF.